The rows below give T cell receptor beta chains drawn from one sample of a study of blood T cell repertoires in COVID-19. The assay was immunoSEQ multiplex PCR, and TCRdb's table has in-frame clones only and misses some. This table holds 390,000 or so clones, 75% to 90% found once. The specimen sequenced was PBMCs or T cells enriched from blood (not recorded which). The receptors come from a man aged 18 to 35 who had recovered from COVID-19. The CDR3 runs from the conserved cysteine through the conserved F or W.

>TRBV6-9
CASSWGDTPTGELFF
>TRBV4-1
CASSNIQENTEAFF
>TRBV25-1
CASSPSGTHSRETQYF
>TRBV5-5
CASSLGAGGNQPQHF
>TRBV30
CAWSTSEIQYF
>TRBV5-4
CASSLFQGAREKLFF
>TRBV7-3
CASSIIAGGATDTQYF
>TRBV5-1
CASSLTLGTDTQYF
>TRBV29-1
CSAKTAGGDTQYF
>TRBV27
CASSLNPGQGLRQYF
>TRBV11-2
CASSLFKGAGELFF
>TRBV11-2
CASSSPGEPNEKLFF
>TRBV18
CASSPSVASGDTQYF
>TRBV19
CASTREDRGYNEQFF